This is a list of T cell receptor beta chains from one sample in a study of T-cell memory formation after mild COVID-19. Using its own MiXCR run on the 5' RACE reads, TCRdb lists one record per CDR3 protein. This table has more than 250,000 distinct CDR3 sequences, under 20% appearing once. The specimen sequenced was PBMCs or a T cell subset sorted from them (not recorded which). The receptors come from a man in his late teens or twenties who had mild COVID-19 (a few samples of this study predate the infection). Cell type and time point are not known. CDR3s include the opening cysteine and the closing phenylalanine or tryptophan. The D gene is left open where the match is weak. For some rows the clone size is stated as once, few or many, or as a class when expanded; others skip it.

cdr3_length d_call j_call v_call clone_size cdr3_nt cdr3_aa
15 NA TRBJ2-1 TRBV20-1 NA TGCAGTGCTAGACACCCGGGGGTAACCTACAATGAGCAGTTCTTC CSARHPGVTYNEQFF
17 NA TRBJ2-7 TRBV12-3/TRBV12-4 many TGTGCCAGCAGCTCGAGCCGGTGGCTTCACCTATCGGGCGAGCAGTACTTC CASSSSRWLHLSGEQYF
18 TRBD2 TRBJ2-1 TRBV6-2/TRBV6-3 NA TGTGCCAGCAGTTACCCCACGGGCACCGGGGGGGCCTACAATGAGCAGTTCTTC CASSYPTGTGGAYNEQFF
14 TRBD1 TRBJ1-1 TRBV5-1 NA TGCGCCAGCAGCTCCCGACAGGGGAACACTGAAGCTTTCTTT CASSSRQGNTEAFF
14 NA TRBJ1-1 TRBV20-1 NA TGCAGTGCCTCCCGGGGCCTGGCGGACACTGAAGCTTTCTTT CSASRGLADTEAFF
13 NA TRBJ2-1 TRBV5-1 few TGCGCCAGCAGCTTGGAACTAGTAGGCGAGCAGTTCTTC CASSLELVGEQFF
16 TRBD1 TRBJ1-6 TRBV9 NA TGTGCCAGCAGCGTAGGGGGGACAGGGGTGGATTCACCCCTCCACTTT CASSVGGTGVDSPLHF
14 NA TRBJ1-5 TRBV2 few TGTGCCAGCGGCCGAAGACAGGGCAATCAGCCCCAGCATTTT CASGRRQGNQPQHF
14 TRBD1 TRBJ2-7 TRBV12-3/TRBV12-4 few TGTGCCAGCAGTTTAGGGGACAGGCCCTTCGAGCAGTACTTC CASSLGDRPFEQYF
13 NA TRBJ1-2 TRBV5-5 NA TGTGCCAGCAGCATCAACCGCAGGGATGGCTACACCTTC CASSINRRDGYTF
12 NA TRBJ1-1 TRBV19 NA TGTGCCAGTAGTATTCGTGGCACTGAAGCTTTCTTT CASSIRGTEAFF
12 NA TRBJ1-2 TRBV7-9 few TGTGCCATCCCCGGAGTCTTCGATGGCTACACCTTC CAIPGVFDGYTF
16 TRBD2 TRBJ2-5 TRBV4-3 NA TGCGCCAGCAGCCAATGGCAAGCGGGGGGTCGAGAGACCCAGTACTTC CASSQWQAGGRETQYF
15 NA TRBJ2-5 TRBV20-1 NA TGCAGTGCTAGGGCGGTGGGCCGGTCTTGGGGAACCCAGTACTTC CSARAVGRSWGTQYF
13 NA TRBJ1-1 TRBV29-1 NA TGCAGCGTTGTAAGGACACCGGTTACTGAAGCTTTCTTT CSVVRTPVTEAFF
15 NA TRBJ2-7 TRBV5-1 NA TGCGCCAGCAGCTTGAAGGTTGGAGGTTTGGGCGAGCAGTACTTC CASSLKVGGLGEQYF
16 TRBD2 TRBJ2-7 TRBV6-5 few TGTGCCAGCAGTTCCCGGCCGGGAGGGCTCCCCCACGAGCAGTACTTC CASSSRPGGLPHEQYF
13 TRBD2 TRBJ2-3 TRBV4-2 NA TGTGCCAGCAGGGGACTAGCGGGAGATACGCAGTATTTT CASRGLAGDTQYF
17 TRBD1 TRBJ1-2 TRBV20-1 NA TGCAGTGCTAGAGGGGAACAGGGACAGTCAACTCCCTATGGCTACACCTTC CSARGEQGQSTPYGYTF
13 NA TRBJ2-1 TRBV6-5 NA TGTGCCAGCAGTTTGAATAATAACAATGAGCAGTTCTTC CASSLNNNNEQFF
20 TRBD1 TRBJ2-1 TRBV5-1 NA TGCGCCAGCAGCCATACACGGGACAGGCGGCACGCTAGCTCCTACAATGAGCAGTTCTTC CASSHTRDRRHASSYNEQFF
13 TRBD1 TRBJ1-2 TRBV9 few TGTGCCAGCAGCGTAGAAGGACAGGGGGGCTACACCTTC CASSVEGQGGYTF
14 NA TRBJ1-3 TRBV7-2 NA TGTGCCAGCACCCTCCCGGGCATAGGAAACACCATATATTTT CASTLPGIGNTIYF
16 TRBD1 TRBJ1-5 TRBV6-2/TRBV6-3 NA TGTGCCAGCAGACACATGACAGGGGGAAGGAATCAGCCCCAGCATTTT CASRHMTGGRNQPQHF
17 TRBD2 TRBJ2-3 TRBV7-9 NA TGTGCCAGCAGCTTCCGGGCTAGCGGGGCTAGCACAGATACGCAGTATTTT CASSFRASGASTDTQYF
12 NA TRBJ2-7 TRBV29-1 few TGCAGCGTTGAGCAGGGAAGAGACGAGCAGTACTTC CSVEQGRDEQYF
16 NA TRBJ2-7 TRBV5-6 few TGTGCCAGCAGCCGGTACACCGGGACACGGGGGTACGAGCAGTACTTC CASSRYTGTRGYEQYF
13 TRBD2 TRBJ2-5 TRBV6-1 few TGTGCCAGCAGCGGCGGTCAGCGGGGAACCCAGTACTTC CASSGGQRGTQYF
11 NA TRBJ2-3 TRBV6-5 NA TGTGCCAGCAGTTACCGCGGTACGCAGTATTTT CASSYRGTQYF
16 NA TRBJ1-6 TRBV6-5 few TGTGCCAGCAGACGAGGACAGTTCGGCACTAATTCACCCCTCCACTTT CASRRGQFGTNSPLHF
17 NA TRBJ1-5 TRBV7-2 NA TGTGCCAGCAGCTTAGGTCAGGGCGCTGGTAGCAATCAGCCCCAGCATTTT CASSLGQGAGSNQPQHF
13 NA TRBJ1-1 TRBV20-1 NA TGCAGTGCTAGAGATTGGACACAGGCTGAAGCTTTCTTT CSARDWTQAEAFF
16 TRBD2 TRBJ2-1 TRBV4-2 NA TGTGCCAGCAGTCCCCCGTGGGGGGGGAATTACAATGAGCAGTTCTTC CASSPPWGGNYNEQFF
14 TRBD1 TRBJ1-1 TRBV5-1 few TGCGCCAGCAGCTTGGTAGGGGGCGAAACTGAAGCTTTCTTT CASSLVGGETEAFF
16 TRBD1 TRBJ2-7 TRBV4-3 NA TGCGCCAGCAGCCAAGATTGGACAGGGGGACCCTACGAGCAGTACTTC CASSQDWTGGPYEQYF
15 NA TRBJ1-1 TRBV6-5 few TGTGCCAGCAGTCAGAGACCGGGGGGCGGCACTGAAGCTTTCTTT CASSQRPGGGTEAFF
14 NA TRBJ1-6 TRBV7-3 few TGTGCCAGCAGCAAGGGGTCCCTTGGATCACCCCTCCACTTT CASSKGSLGSPLHF
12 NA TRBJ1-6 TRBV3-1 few TGTGCCAGCAGCTTCCCCCGGACAGCCCCGGTCTTT CASSFPRTAPVF
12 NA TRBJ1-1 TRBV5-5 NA TGTGCCAGCAGCTCTGCTTTCACTGAAGCTTTCTTT CASSSAFTEAFF
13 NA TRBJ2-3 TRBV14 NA TGTGCCAGCAGTGGGCAGCACACAGATACGCAGTATTTT CASSGQHTDTQYF
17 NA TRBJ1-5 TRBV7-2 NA TGTGCCAGCAGCTTAAACAGTCTCGGCAATAGCAATCAGCCCCAGCATTTT CASSLNSLGNSNQPQHF
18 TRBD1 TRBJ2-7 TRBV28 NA TGTGCCAGCAGTCCCGGGACAGGGGCCGGAGAGTACGCCTACGAGCAGTACTTC CASSPGTGAGEYAYEQYF
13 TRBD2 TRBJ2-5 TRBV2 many TGTGCCAGCAGCGGGACTAGCGGTGAGACCCAGTACTTC CASSGTSGETQYF
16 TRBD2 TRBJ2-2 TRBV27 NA TGTGCCAGCAGTTTAAGGACTAGCGGGAACACCGGGGAGCTGTTTTTT CASSLRTSGNTGELFF
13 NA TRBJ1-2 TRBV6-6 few TGTGCCAGCAGTAGGGACATTGAACCGAGGTACACCTTC CASSRDIEPRYTF
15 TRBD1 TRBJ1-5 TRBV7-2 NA TGTGCCAGCAACGACAGGGATTGGAGCAATCAGCCCCAGCATTTT CASNDRDWSNQPQHF
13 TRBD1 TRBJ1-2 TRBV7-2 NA TGTGCCAGCAGCTTAGGGGACAGCTATGGCTACACCTTC CASSLGDSYGYTF
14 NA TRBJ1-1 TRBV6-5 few TGTGCCAGCAGCGCTCAGATCCTGAACACTGAAGCTTTCTTT CASSAQILNTEAFF
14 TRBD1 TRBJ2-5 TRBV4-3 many TGCGCCAGCAGCCCCCGACAGGGAGTAAAGACCCAGTACTTC CASSPRQGVKTQYF
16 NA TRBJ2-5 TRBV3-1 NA TGTGCCAGCAGCCAAGAAGGCCCGGGGGCCCAAGAGACCCAGTACTTC CASSQEGPGAQETQYF
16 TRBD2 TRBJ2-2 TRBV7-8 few TGTGCCAGCAGTTTATTGGCGGGGGGGACCACCGGGGAGCTGTTTTTT CASSLLAGGTTGELFF
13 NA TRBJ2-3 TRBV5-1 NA TGCGCCGGGAGCCCGGGGAGCACAGATACGCAGTATTTT CAGSPGSTDTQYF
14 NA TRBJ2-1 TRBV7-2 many TGTGCCAGCAGCTTAGGTCGGGGGGCGCATGAGCAGTTCTTC CASSLGRGAHEQFF